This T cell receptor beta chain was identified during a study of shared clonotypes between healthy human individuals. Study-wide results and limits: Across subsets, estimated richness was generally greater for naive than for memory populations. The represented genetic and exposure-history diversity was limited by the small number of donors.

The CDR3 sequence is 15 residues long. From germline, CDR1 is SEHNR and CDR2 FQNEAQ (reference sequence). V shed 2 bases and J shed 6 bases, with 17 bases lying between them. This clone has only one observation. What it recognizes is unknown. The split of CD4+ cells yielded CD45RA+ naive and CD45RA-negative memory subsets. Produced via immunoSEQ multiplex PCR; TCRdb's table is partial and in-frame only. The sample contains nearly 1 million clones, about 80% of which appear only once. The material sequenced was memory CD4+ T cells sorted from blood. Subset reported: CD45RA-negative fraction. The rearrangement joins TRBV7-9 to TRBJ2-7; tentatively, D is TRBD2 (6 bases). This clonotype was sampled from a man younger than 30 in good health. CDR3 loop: CASSLRGTLDSEQYF. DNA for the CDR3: TGTGCCAGCAGCTTACGGGGGACCCTAGACTCCGAGCAGTACTTC.